This TCR beta chain was profiled in a study of neoadjuvant anti-PD-1 for oral cavity cancer. Points from the study as a whole: Non-responders to neoadjuvant nivolumab had significantly more clonal PBMC T cells than responders.

On this clone itself: Its target is not known.

Indicated time point: after neoadjuvant nivolumab, at surgical resection. The patients had HPV-negative, locally advanced oral cavity squamous cell carcinoma. Analysis of PBMCs was direct, with no culture step. This CDR3 comprises 14 residues. V shed 5 bases and J shed 8 bases, with 18 bases lying between them. Per the germline V gene, CDR1 is MNHEY and CDR2 is SMNVEV (reference sequence). Assay: immunoSEQ multiplex PCR; the TCRdb copy retains only in-frame clones and omits some. The repertoire holds more than 12,000 clones, with about 74% as singletons. This TCR was recovered from a person between 40 and 80 years old with oral cavity squamous cell carcinoma. The sample was PBMCs, taken after nivolumab (anti-PD-1) treatment. The chain joins TRBV27 to TRBJ1-2; possible D gene TRBD1, 6 bases. The CDR3 reads CASSPYRTVLGYTF. Here the CDR3 DNA reads TGTGCCAGCAGTCCCTACCGGACAGTCTTAGGCTACACCTTC.